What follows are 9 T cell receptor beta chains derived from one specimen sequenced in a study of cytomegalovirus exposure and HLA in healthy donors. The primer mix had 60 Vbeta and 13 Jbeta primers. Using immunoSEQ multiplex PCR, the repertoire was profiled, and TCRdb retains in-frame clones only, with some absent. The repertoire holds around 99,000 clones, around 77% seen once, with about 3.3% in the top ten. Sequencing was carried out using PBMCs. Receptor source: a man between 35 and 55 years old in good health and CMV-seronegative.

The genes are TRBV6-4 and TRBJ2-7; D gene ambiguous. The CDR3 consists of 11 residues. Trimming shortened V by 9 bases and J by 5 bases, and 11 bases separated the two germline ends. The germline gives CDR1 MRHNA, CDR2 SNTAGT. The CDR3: CARHHIHEQYF. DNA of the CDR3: TGTGCCAGACACCACATCCACGAGCAGTACTTC.

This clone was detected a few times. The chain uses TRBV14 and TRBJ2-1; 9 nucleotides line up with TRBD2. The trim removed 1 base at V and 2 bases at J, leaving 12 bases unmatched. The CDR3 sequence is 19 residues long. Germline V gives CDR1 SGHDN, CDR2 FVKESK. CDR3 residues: CASSQGYNTRTSAYNEQFF. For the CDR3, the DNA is TGTGCCAGCAGCCAAGGTTATAATACCCGGACTAGCGCCTACAATGAGCAGTTCTTC.

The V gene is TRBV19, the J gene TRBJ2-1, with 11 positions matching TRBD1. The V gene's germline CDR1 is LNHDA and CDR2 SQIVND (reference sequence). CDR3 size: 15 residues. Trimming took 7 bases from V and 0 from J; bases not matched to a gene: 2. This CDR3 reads CASTGQGASYNEQFF. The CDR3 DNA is TGTGCCAGTACCGGACAGGGGGCCTCCTACAATGAGCAGTTCTTC.

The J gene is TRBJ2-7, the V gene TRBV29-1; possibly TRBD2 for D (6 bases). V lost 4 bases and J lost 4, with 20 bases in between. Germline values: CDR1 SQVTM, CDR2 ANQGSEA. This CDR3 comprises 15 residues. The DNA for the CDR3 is TGCAGCGTTGTCGTGGGTGCGGGGTTGAGGTACGAGCAGTACTTC. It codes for CSVVVGAGLRYEQYF.

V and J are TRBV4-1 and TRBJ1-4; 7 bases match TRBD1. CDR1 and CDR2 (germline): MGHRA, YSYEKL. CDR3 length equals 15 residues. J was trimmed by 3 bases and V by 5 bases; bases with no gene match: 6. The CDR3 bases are TGCGCCAGCAGCGGGACCGGGACAGCTAATGAAAAACTGTTTTTT. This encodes CASSGTGTANEKLFF.

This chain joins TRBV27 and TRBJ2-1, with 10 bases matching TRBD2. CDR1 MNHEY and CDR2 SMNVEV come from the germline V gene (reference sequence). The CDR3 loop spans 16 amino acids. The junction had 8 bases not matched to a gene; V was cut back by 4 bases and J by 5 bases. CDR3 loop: CASSSQTSGRDNEQFF. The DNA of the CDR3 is TGTGCCAGCAGTTCCCAGACTAGCGGGCGCGACAATGAGCAGTTCTTC.

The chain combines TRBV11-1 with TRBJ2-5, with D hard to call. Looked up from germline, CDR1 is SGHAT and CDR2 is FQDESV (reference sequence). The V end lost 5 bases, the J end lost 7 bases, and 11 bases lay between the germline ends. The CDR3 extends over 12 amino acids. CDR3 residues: CASSQTHRTQYF. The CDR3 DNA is TGTGCCAGCAGCCAAACGCACAGGACCCAGTACTTC.

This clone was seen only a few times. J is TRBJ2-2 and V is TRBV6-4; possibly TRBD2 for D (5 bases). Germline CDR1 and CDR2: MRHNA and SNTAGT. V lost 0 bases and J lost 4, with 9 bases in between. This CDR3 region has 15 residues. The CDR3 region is CASSDSGEGTGELFF. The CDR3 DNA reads TGTGCCAGCAGTGACTCCGGGGAAGGCACCGGGGAGCTGTTTTTT.

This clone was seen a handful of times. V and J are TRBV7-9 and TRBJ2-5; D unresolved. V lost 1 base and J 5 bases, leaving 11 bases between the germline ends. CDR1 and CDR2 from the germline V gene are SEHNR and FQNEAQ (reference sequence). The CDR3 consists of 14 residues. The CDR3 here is CASSLEWVAETQYF. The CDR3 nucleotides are TGTGCCAGCAGCTTAGAGTGGGTAGCTGAGACCCAGTACTTC.